The clone carrying this TCR beta chain was counted many times. A process of 5'RACE template switching, which added a universal primer site and UMIs, was used to make TCR cDNA. TCRdb itself ran the 5' RACE reads through MiXCR, one entry per CDR3 protein. The data contain 150,000 to 200,000 distinct CDR3 sequences, around 9.3% of them singletons. This sample is part of a study of T cells after yellow fever vaccination. Study background: Libraries from low-cell-number fractions were prepared with the SMART-Seq v4 Ultra Low Input RNA kit.

The CDR3 covers 17 residues. Trimming took 2 bases from V and 2 from J, leaving 17 bases between them. Per germline, CDR1 MNHNS and CDR2 SASEGT. The source is a man in his late teens or twenties who received the YFV17D yellow fever vaccine. The source material was CD8+ T cells sorted from PBMCs, sampled 45 days after the yellow fever booster vaccination. This sequence joins TRBV6-1 and TRBJ2-3; maybe TRBD2 (5 bases). The CDR3 DNA sequence: TGTGCCAGCAGTGAAAAATTCGCCCCAGCGGTCACAGATACGCAGTATTTT. This sequence encodes CASSEKFAPAVTDTQYF.